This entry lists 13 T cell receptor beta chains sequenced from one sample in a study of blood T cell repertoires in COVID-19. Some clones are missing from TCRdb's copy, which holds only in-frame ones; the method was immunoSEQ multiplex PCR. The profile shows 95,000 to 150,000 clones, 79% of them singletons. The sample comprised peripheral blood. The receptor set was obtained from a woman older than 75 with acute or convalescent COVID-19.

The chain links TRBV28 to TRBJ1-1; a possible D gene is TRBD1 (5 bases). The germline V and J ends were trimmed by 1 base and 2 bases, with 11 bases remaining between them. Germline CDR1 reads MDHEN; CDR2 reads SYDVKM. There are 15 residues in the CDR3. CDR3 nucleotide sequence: TGTGCCAGCAGTTTATCCCAGGGAGGAAACACTGAAGCTTTCTTT. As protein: CASSLSQGGNTEAFF.

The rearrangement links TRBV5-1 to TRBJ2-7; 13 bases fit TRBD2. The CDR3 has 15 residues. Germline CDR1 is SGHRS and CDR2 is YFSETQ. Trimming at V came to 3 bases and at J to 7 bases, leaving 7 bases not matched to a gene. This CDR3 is CASSSGLAGVEEQYF. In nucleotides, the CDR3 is TGCGCCAGCAGCTCAGGACTAGCGGGAGTAGAAGAGCAGTACTTC.

The DNA of the CDR3 is TGTGCCTGGAGTGTCCCGGACAGGGGAAATCAGCCCCAGCATTTT. Its protein is CAWSVPDRGNQPQHF. V usage is TRBV30 and J usage is TRBJ1-5, with TRBD1 matching 9 bases. CDR1 GTSNPN and CDR2 SVGIG come from the germline V gene (reference sequence). Unmatched junction bases numbered 4, after V lost 0 bases and J lost 4 bases. The CDR3 contains 15 residues.

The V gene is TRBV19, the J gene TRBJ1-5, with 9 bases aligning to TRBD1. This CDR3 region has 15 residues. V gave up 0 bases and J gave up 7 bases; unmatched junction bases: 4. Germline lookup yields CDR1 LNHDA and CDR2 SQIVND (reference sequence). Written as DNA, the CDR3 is TGTGCCAGTAGTATAGATACAGGGGGCCGACAGCCCCAGCATTTT. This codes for CASSIDTGGRQPQHF. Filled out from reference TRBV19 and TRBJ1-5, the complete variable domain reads DGGITQSPKYLFRKEGQNVTLSCEQNLNHDAMYWYRQDPGQGLRLIYYSQIVNDFQKGDIAEGYSVSREKKESFPLTVTSAQKNPTAFYLCASSIDTGGRQPQHFGDGTRLSIL.

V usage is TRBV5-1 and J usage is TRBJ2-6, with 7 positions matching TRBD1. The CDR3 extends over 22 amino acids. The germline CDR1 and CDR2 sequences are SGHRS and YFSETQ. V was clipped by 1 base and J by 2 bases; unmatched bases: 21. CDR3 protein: CASSLRPRELTGIRAGANVLTF. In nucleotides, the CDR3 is TGCGCCAGCAGCTTGCGCCCCCGGGAACTGACAGGGATCCGCGCTGGGGCCAACGTCCTGACTTTC.

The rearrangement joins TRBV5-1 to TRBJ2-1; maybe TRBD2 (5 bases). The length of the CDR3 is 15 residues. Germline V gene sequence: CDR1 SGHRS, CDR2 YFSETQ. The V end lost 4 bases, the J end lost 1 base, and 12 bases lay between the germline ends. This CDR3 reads CASSPVPGSYNEQFF. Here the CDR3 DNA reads TGCGCCAGCAGCCCCGTCCCGGGATCCTACAATGAGCAGTTCTTC. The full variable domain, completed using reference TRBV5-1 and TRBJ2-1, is KAGVTQTPRYLIKTRGQQVTLSCSPISGHRSVSWYQQTPGQGLQFLFEYFSETQRNKGNFPGRFSGRQFSNSRSEMNVSTLELGDSALYLCASSPVPGSYNEQFFGPGTRLTVL.

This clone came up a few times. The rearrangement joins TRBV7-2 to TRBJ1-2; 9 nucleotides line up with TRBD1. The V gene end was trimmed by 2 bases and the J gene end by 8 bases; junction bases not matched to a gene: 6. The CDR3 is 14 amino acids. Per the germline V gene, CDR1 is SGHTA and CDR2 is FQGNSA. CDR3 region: CASSLQGQGYGYTF. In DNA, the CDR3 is TGTGCCAGCAGCTTACAGGGACAGGGTTACGGCTACACCTTC.

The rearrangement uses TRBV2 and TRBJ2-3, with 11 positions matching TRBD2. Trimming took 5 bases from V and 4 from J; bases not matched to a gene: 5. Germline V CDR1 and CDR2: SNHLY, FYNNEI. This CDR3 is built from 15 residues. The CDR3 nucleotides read TGTGCCAGCAGTCGGACTAGCGGGCGGGCAGATACGCAGTATTTT. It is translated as CASSRTSGRADTQYF.

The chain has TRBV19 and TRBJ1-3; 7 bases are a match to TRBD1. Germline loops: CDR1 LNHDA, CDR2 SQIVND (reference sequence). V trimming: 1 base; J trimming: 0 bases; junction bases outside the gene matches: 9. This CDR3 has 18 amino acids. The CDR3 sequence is CASSIARQGSYSGNTIYF. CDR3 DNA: TGTGCCAGTAGTATAGCCCGACAGGGTTCGTACTCTGGAAACACCATATATTTT.

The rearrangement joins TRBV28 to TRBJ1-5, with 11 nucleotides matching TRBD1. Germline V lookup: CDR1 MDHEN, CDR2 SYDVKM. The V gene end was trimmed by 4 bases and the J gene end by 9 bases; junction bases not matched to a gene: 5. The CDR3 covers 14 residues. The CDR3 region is CASSWTGGVGPQHF. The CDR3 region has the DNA TGTGCCAGCAGTTGGACAGGGGGCGTGGGGCCCCAGCATTTT.

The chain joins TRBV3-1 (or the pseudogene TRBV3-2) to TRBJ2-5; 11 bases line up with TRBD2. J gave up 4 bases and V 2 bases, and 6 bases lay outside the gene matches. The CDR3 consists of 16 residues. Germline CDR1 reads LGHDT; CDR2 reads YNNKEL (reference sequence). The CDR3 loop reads CASSQLAGGGGETQYF. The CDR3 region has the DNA TGTGCCAGCAGCCAACTAGCGGGGGGCGGTGGAGAGACCCAGTACTTC.

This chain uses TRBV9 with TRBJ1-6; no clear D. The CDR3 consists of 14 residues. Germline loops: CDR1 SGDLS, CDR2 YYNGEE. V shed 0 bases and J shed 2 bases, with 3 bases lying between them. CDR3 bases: TGTGCCAGCAGCGTAGCTCCCTATAATTCACCCCTCCACTTT. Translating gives CASSVAPYNSPLHF.

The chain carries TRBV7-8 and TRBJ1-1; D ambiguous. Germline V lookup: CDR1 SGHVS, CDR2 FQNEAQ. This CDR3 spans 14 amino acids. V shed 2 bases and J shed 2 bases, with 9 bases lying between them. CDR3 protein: CASSLMGGNTEAFF. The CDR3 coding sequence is TGTGCCAGCAGCTTAATGGGAGGCAACACTGAAGCTTTCTTT. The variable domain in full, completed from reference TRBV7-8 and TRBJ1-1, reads GAGVSQSPRYKVAKRGQDVALRCDPISGHVSLFWYQQALGQGPEFLTYFQNEAQLDKSGLPSDRFFAERPEGSVSTLKIQRTQQEDSAVYLCASSLMGGNTEAFFGQGTRLTVV.